This T cell receptor (beta chain) stems from a study of blood T cell repertoires in COVID-19. At the level of the study: Sites across the United States, Italy and Spain contributed samples from acute and convalescent COVID-19. PBMCs, B-cell-depleted T cells, or T cells provided the cDNA or gDNA that made up the material.

Using immunoSEQ multiplex PCR, the repertoire was profiled, and TCRdb retains in-frame clones only, with some absent. Altogether around 160,000 clones are present, approximately 80% being singletons, with the ten largest covering approximately 6%. Ages ranged from about 18 to 100 years, with residence in 24 US areas. Donors in Cohort 3 counted as recovered after two negative PCRs, clearance, or symptom resolution. In germline, CDR1 is MNHEY, CDR2 SVGAGI. The CDR3 sequence is 15 residues long. V lost 4 bases to trimming and J lost 0 bases, with 10 bases between them. This clonotype originated in a middle-aged man who had recovered from COVID-19. This chain connects TRBV6-5 to TRBJ1-3; D possibly corresponds to TRBD1 (6 bases). Material for sequencing was PBMCs or T cells enriched from blood (not recorded which). DNA of the CDR3: TGTGCCAGCAGTTCACAGGGTCTCTCTGGAAACACCATATATTTT. This gives the protein CASSSQGLSGNTIYF.